This TCR beta chain was recorded in a study of T cell responses to AZD1222 COVID-19 vaccine. The table came from immunoSEQ multiplex PCR; TCRdb's copy has only in-frame clones and leaves some out. This sample has about 94,000 clones; 85% to 90% occur once, and the top ten carry about 8.4%. The CDR3 has 15 amino acids. Germline CDR1 reads MNHEY; CDR2 reads SVGEGT. V was trimmed by 0 bases and J by 6 bases, leaving 13 bases between them. Overall study results and limits: The donor cohort was predominantly white British with a female majority, and clonal diversity may have been underestimated.

Of note for this clone: Its cognate antigen is unknown.

The material was peripheral blood, obtained on day 0 of AZD1222 vaccination. This rearrangement joins TRBV6-2 or TRBV6-3 to TRBJ2-3; D unclear. The receptor was derived from an adult in good health. In nucleotides, the CDR3 is TGTGCCAGCAGTTACTCGAGACAACCCGCGGATACGCAGTATTTT. It yields the protein CASSYSRQPADTQYF.